Following are 19 T cell receptor beta chains from one sample sequenced in a study of shared clonotypes between healthy human individuals (dated by TCRdb to the early 2020s). Receptor amplification or capture employed the immunoSEQ multiplex PCR assay. TCRdb took this table from immuneACCESS and kept in-frame rearrangements with V and J called. Such tables lack part of the clones; where checked against another copy, unresolved V genes explain under half of the gap, and the rest is unexplained. In all, the sample holds some 500,000 clones, and approximately 95% of those were seen once. 0.06% of the sample belongs to the ten largest clones. The sample was naive CD4+ T cells sorted from blood. Reading the label with the study, this specimen's cell subset or site is: CD45RA+ positively selected. These receptors all stem from a woman under 40 in good health.

This clone was counted a few times. The V call is TRBV27, the J call TRBJ2-7, with D uncertain. V was shortened by 7 bases and J by 2 bases, with 15 bases between the two germline ends. The V gene's germline CDR1 is MNHEY and CDR2 SMNVEV (reference sequence). The CDR3 extends over 14 amino acids. The CDR3 DNA follows: TGTGCCAGCATCATATCCCCTTTACCCTACGAGCAGTACTTC. It translates to CASIISPLPYEQYF.

The V and J genes are TRBV11-2 and TRBJ1-5, with TRBD1 as a possible D gene (5 bases). Germline V gene sequence: CDR1 SGHAT, CDR2 FQNNGV. The CDR3 spans 15 residues. Trimming removed 0 bases from V and 7 bases from J, with 13 bases in between. CDR3 amino acids: CASSLEDRGRQPQHF. As DNA, the CDR3 is TGTGCCAGCAGCTTAGAGGATCGGGGGAGACAGCCCCAGCATTTT.

V gene TRBV19 combines with J gene TRBJ2-1; 8 positions agree with TRBD1. The V segment lost 8 bases and the J segment 5 bases; nucleotides outside the gene matches: 11. Germline V gene sequence: CDR1 LNHDA, CDR2 SQIVND (reference sequence). CDR3 length: 15 residues. The CDR3 loop reads CASQHATGANNEQFF. Written as DNA, the CDR3 is TGTGCCAGTCAACATGCGACAGGGGCGAACAATGAGCAGTTCTTC.

The CDR3 sequence is CASSIEGGYSQPQHF. Here the CDR3 DNA reads TGTGCCAGTAGTATAGAAGGGGGGTACAGTCAGCCCCAGCATTTT. This chain joins TRBV19 and TRBJ1-5, with D possibly being TRBD1 (6 bases). CDR3 length equals 15 residues. CDR1 is LNHDA, CDR2 SQIVND, per germline (reference sequence). The germline V and J ends were trimmed by 0 bases and 6 bases, with 12 bases remaining between them.

The rearrangement joins TRBV29-1 to TRBJ2-7, with TRBD1 matching 9 bases. In germline, CDR1 is SQVTM, CDR2 ANQGSEA. Unmatched junction bases numbered 6, after V lost 5 bases and J lost 4 bases. The CDR3 has 13 amino acids. The CDR3 protein is CSVLGDRAYEQYF. The CDR3 region has the DNA TGCAGCGTTCTCGGGGACAGGGCTTACGAGCAGTACTTC.

The chain employs TRBV28 and TRBJ2-3; 7 nucleotides agree with TRBD2. Germline V gene sequence: CDR1 MDHEN, CDR2 SYDVKM. The V gene end was trimmed by 5 bases and the J gene end by 0 bases; junction bases not matched to a gene: 8. The CDR3 is 16 residues long. CDR3 in amino acids: CASSPRGVLSTDTQYF. CDR3 sequence (DNA): TGTGCCAGCAGTCCCCGGGGGGTGCTTAGCACAGATACGCAGTATTTT.

The chain links TRBV5-1 to TRBJ2-6, with unresolved D. The CDR3 loop spans 16 amino acids. From germline, CDR1 is SGHRS and CDR2 YFSETQ. With 7 bases removed from V and 0 bases from J, the gap between germline ends came to 14 bases. Here the CDR3 reads CASSKDGVSGANVLTF. The CDR3 nucleotides read TGCGCCAGCTCCAAGGACGGAGTCTCTGGGGCCAACGTCCTGACTTTC.

In regard to this clone: Sequence at one end of the junction differs from germline and may be a read error. The rearrangement joins TRBV19 to TRBJ2-7; a possible D gene is TRBD1 (7 bases). Germline CDR1 reads LNHDA; CDR2 reads SQIVND (reference sequence). The CDR3 spans 15 residues. In nucleotides, the CDR3 is TGTGCCAGTAGTATGGGCCAGGGGGAGGTATCATCCACTATCTTC. Its translation: CASSMGQGEVSSTIF.

The chain couples TRBV9 to TRBJ2-5, with 8 positions matching TRBD1. Germline V CDR1 and CDR2: SGDLS, YYNGEE. The CDR3 has 15 residues. The J segment lost 1 base and the V segment lost 2 bases, leaving 4 bases of the junction unmatched. The CDR3 coding sequence is TGTGCCAGCAGCGTCACCGGGACAGGCCAAGAGACCCAGTACTTC. Translated: CASSVTGTGQETQYF.

The rearrangement joins TRBV18 to TRBJ2-7; possible D gene TRBD1, 6 bases. Germline V CDR1 and CDR2: KGHSH, LQKENI. Deletions cut 0 bases from V and 4 bases from J, with 10 bases between. The length of the CDR3 is 14 residues. As DNA, the CDR3 is TGTGCCAGCTCACCACCGAACAGGGCGTACGAGCAGTACTTC. Translated, it gives CASSPPNRAYEQYF.

The chain uses TRBV5-4 and TRBJ2-1; perhaps TRBD1 as D (6 bases). The CDR3 is 14 amino acids. Trimming shortened V by 4 bases and J by 9 bases, and 17 bases separated the two germline ends. Germline CDR1 and CDR2: SGHNT and YYREEE (reference sequence). CDR3 residues: CASSTKTGSSEQFF. In nucleotides, the CDR3 is TGTGCCAGCAGCACTAAAACAGGGTCAAGTGAGCAGTTCTTC.

V usage is TRBV7-2 and J usage is TRBJ2-1, with no clear D. Trimming took 2 bases from V and 2 from J, leaving 10 bases between them. The CDR3 length is 15 residues. CDR1 is SGHTA, CDR2 FQGNSA, per germline. As DNA, the CDR3 is TGTGCCAGCAGCTTACGGGTTGCACCCTACAATGAGCAGTTCTTC. Translation gives CASSLRVAPYNEQFF.

V is TRBV7-2 and J is TRBJ2-5; D is unclear. Germline CDR1 is SGHTA and CDR2 is FQGNSA. V lost 4 bases and J 3 bases, leaving 9 bases between the germline ends. The CDR3 contains 13 residues. CDR3 DNA sequence: TGTGCCAGCAGCTCCCACCCCAAAGAGACCCAGTACTTC. Translation: CASSSHPKETQYF.

V and J are TRBV28 and TRBJ2-5, with D possibly TRBD1 on 5 matching bases. Germline loops: CDR1 MDHEN, CDR2 SYDVKM. This CDR3 contains 13 residues. Deletions cut 3 bases from V and 11 bases from J, with 16 bases between. The chain's CDR3 is CASSFGDRGGQYF. Here the CDR3 DNA reads TGTGCCAGCAGTTTCGGAGACAGAGGTGGGCAGTACTTC.

The J gene is TRBJ2-3, the V gene TRBV19; tentatively, D is TRBD1 or TRBD2 (6 bases each). Germline CDR1 is LNHDA and CDR2 is SQIVND (reference sequence). V was shortened by 1 base and J by 6 bases, with 8 bases between the two germline ends. The CDR3 is 13 amino acids. CDR3 loop: CASSIVGGDTQYF. As DNA, the CDR3 is TGTGCCAGTAGTATAGTCGGGGGCGATACGCAGTATTTT.

The V gene is TRBV6-5, the J gene TRBJ1-4; TRBD1 matches 8 bases. The CDR3 contains 15 residues. CDR1 and CDR2 from the germline V gene are MNHEY and SVGAGI. V gave up 4 bases and J gave up 6 bases; unmatched junction bases: 7. In DNA, the CDR3 is TGTGCCAGCAGTTCCCAGGGGGCCCTGGATGAAAAACTGTTTTTT. Its translation is CASSSQGALDEKLFF.

The CDR3 DNA reads as TGTGCCAGCTCAACCCGGGACAGTCCCCACGAGCAGTACTTC. This codes for CASSTRDSPHEQYF. The gene calls are TRBV18 and TRBJ2-5, with 7 bases matching TRBD1. The DNA matches TRBJ2-7 better at its end, which makes the J call doubtful. The germline CDR1 and CDR2 sequences are KGHSH and LQKENI. The CDR3 length is 14 residues.

The V call is TRBV5-4, the J call TRBJ1-1, with a tentative D call TRBD1 (5 bases). V lost 2 bases, J lost 5 bases, and 13 bases lay in between. There are 14 residues in the CDR3. Germline V gives CDR1 SGHNT, CDR2 YYREEE (reference sequence). The CDR3 DNA reads as TGTGCCAGCAGCTTCGGGACGGAGGGAACTGAAGCTTTCTTT. This sequence encodes CASSFGTEGTEAFF.

The chain uses TRBV20-1 and TRBJ2-7; D call uncertain. Germline-derived CDR1 and CDR2 are DFQATT and SNEGSKA (reference sequence). Between the trimmed V and J ends, which lost 6 bases and 2 bases, there was a span of 8 bases. CDR3 size: 11 residues. The DNA of the CDR3 is TGCAGTGCGGCCGGACCCTACGAGCAGTACTTC. Protein: CSAAGPYEQYF.